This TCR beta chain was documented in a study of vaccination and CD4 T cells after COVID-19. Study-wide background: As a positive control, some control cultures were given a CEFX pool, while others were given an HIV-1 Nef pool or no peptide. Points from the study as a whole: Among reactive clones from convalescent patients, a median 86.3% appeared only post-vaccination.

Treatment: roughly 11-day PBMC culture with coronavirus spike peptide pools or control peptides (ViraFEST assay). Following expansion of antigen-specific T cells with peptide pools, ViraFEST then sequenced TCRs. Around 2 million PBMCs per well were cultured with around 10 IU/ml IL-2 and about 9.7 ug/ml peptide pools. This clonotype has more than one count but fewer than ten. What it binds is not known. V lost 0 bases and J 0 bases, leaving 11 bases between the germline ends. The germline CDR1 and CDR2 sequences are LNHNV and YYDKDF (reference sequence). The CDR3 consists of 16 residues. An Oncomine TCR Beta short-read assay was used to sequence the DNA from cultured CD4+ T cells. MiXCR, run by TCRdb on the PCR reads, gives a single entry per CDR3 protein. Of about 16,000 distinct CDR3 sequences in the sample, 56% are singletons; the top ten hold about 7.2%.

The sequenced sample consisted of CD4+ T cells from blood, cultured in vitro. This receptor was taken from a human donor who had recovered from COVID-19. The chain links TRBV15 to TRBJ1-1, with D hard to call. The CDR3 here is CATSRDKNRLNTEAFF. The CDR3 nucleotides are TGTGCCACCAGCAGAGATAAGAACAGATTGAACACTGAAGCTTTCTTT.